This T cell receptor beta chain was profiled in a study of graft-versus-host responses after intestinal transplantation. Across the whole study: Each recipient received a multivisceral, liver-intestinal, or isolated intestinal graft. Anti-thymocyte globulin induction, then tacrolimus and steroids for two to four years, went to all recipients.

The germline V and J ends were trimmed by 3 bases and 3 bases, with 12 bases remaining between them. The CDR3 loop spans 14 amino acids. CDR1 and CDR2 (germline): MNHNS, SASEGT. Only in-frame clones appear in the TCRdb table, and some are missing; sequencing was by immunoSEQ multiplex PCR. The sample records approximately 68,000 clones, 90% being singletons. With regard to this clone: The antigen remains undetermined.

The study's findings and limits: Among circulating GvH clones, peak levels were associated with early post-transplant declines in HvG clones. When patients had graft-donor T cell macrochimerism, their allografts held high graft-versus-host to host-versus-graft clonal ratios.

The sample in question was unstimulated CD8+ T cells sorted from spleen or lymph node cells, obtained before transplant. The genes are TRBV6-1 and TRBJ2-7, with a weak D call TRBD2 (5 bases). The TCR sequence derives from a human donor who was the organ donor for an intestinal transplant. Written as DNA, the CDR3 is TGTGCCAGCAGTGACAGGACCGGGAACTACGAGCAGTACGTC. The encoded protein is CASSDRTGNYEQYV.